A single sample gave rise to the 14 T cell receptor beta chains below, sequenced in a study of blood T cell repertoires in COVID-19. Assay: immunoSEQ multiplex PCR; the TCRdb copy retains only in-frame clones and omits some. The table has about 280,000 clones, roughly nine tenths seen once. Material for sequencing was PBMCs or T cells enriched from blood (not recorded which). The origin of the receptors is a middle-aged woman who had recovered from COVID-19.

The chain recombines TRBV4-3 with TRBJ1-2; the match to TRBD1 covers 7 bases. CDR1 and CDR2 from the germline V gene are LGHNA and YSLEER. The CDR3 runs 17 residues. The V gene end was trimmed by 3 bases and the J gene end by 5 bases; junction bases not matched to a gene: 15. The chain's CDR3 is CASSHQFRQGRGYGYTF. The CDR3, as DNA: TGCGCCAGCAGCCACCAATTCAGACAGGGAAGAGGGTATGGCTACACCTTC.

The genes are TRBV6-1 and TRBJ1-3; no definite D call. Trimming shortened V by 4 bases and J by 2 bases, and 15 bases separated the two germline ends. The CDR3 extends over 16 amino acids. The germline gives CDR1 MNHNS, CDR2 SASEGT. CDR3 nucleotide sequence: TGTGCCAGCAGTGCCACCTCGGGATTTACTGGAAACACCATATATTTT. It is translated as CASSATSGFTGNTIYF.

The chain combines TRBV3-1 (or the pseudogene TRBV3-2) with TRBJ2-1; 9 bases fit TRBD2. The V and J ends lost 0 bases and 3 bases, in that order; junction bases with no gene match: 3. Germline CDR1 is LGHDT and CDR2 is YNNKEL (reference sequence). The CDR3 runs 16 residues. DNA for the CDR3: TGTGCCAGCAGCCAAGATGCTAGCGGGGTCTACAATGAGCAGTTCTTC. It translates to CASSQDASGVYNEQFF.

The gene calls are TRBV5-6 and TRBJ2-5; maybe TRBD1 (6 bases). Looked up from germline, CDR1 is SGHDT and CDR2 is YYEEEE. The CDR3 extends over 14 amino acids. V lost 3 bases and J 5 bases, leaving 14 bases between the germline ends. CDR3 coding DNA: TGTGCCAGCAGCTCTCCGGGAACAGGGGAGACCCAGTACTTC. Its translation: CASSSPGTGETQYF.

J is TRBJ1-3 and V is TRBV28, with D possibly TRBD1 on 5 matching bases. The CDR3 runs to 13 residues. V was clipped by 5 bases and J by 4 bases, with 9 bases between them. Germline CDR1 and CDR2: MDHEN and SYDVKM. CDR3 sequence reads: CASSGGLGNTIYF. The CDR3 coding sequence is TGTGCCAGCAGTGGGGGACTCGGAAACACCATATATTTT.

The chain is built from TRBV24-1 and TRBJ2-1; 11 nucleotides agree with TRBD2. CDR3 length equals 15 residues. Germline V gene sequence: CDR1 KGHDR, CDR2 SFDVKD. The V segment lost 7 bases and the J segment 4 bases; nucleotides outside the gene matches: 5. The CDR3 region has the DNA TGTGCCACCAGCCTTTCTAGCGGGAGGTACAATGAGCAGTTCTTC. Its translation is CATSLSSGRYNEQFF.

The gene calls are TRBV7-9 and TRBJ2-5; 9 bases agree with TRBD1. This CDR3 contains 16 residues. V gave up 5 bases and J gave up 5 bases; unmatched junction bases: 12. CDR1 and CDR2 (germline): SEHNR, FQNEAQ (reference sequence). The CDR3 region is CASSPLNRGLGETQYF. The CDR3 nucleotides read TGTGCCAGCAGCCCGTTGAACAGGGGGCTGGGGGAGACCCAGTACTTC.

The rearrangement joins TRBV6-4 to TRBJ2-3; 8 bases fit TRBD2. The CDR3 contains 14 residues. CDR1 is MRHNA, CDR2 SNTAGT, per germline. Unmatched junction bases numbered 2, after V lost 4 bases and J lost 2 bases. As DNA, the CDR3 is TGTGCCAGCAGTGCGGGAGGGCCCACAGATACGCAGTATTTT. Amino acids: CASSAGGPTDTQYF.

Note on this clone: At one end, the junction sequence differs from germline, possibly due to a read error. This chain uses TRBV7-2 with TRBJ2-1; maybe TRBD2 (6 bases). Germline V gene sequence: CDR1 SGHTA, CDR2 FQGNSA. The CDR3 loop spans 13 amino acids. CDR3 loop: CASSLTSRNEQFF. The CDR3 DNA follows: TGTGCTAGCAGCTTAACTAGCCGGAATGAGCAGTTCTTC.

The J gene is TRBJ2-5, the V gene TRBV2; D not resolved. Trimming took off 4 bases at V and 5 bases at J, with 5 bases between the two ends. The CDR3 is 11 amino acids. Germline V CDR1 and CDR2: SNHLY, FYNNEI. DNA for the CDR3: TGTGCCAGCAGTGTGAGGGAGACCCAGTACTTC. Protein sequence: CASSVRETQYF.

V gene TRBV27 combines with J gene TRBJ2-2; TRBD2 matches at 11 bases. The CDR3 runs 16 residues. The J segment lost 6 bases and the V segment lost 7 bases, leaving 10 bases of the junction unmatched. CDR1 is MNHEY, CDR2 SMNVEV, per germline (reference sequence). The CDR3 nucleotides are TGTGCCAGCAAGGATAGCGGGAGGGTATTAGCCGGGGAGCTGTTTTTT. Translation gives CASKDSGRVLAGELFF.

The V and J genes are TRBV4-1 and TRBJ2-1, with a possible D match to TRBD2 (5 bases). The germline V gene encodes CDR1 MGHRA and CDR2 YSYEKL. CDR3 length: 14 residues. Between the trimmed V and J ends, which lost 1 base and 5 bases, there was a span of 9 bases. The CDR3 loop reads CASSQVPSHNEQFF. The CDR3 bases are TGCGCCAGCAGCCAAGTCCCTAGCCACAATGAGCAGTTCTTC.

The chain recombines TRBV6-5 with TRBJ2-7; 8 nucleotides agree with TRBD2. After removal of 2 bases from V and 3 bases from J, the junction contained 9 bases not matched to a gene. The CDR3 totals 16 residues. Germline V gene lookup returns CDR1 MNHEY and CDR2 SVGAGI. The CDR3 bases are TGTGCCAGCAGTTACCGCCCAGCGGGAGAGGGCTACGAGCAGTACTTC. The encoded protein is CASSYRPAGEGYEQYF.

This clone came up a few times. The chain has TRBV13 and TRBJ1-2, with 9 bases that match TRBD1. V was clipped by 4 bases and J by 6 bases; unmatched bases: 6. This CDR3 comprises 14 residues. Germline V CDR1 and CDR2: PRHDT, FYEKMQ (reference sequence). CDR3 sequence reads: CASSSGQGNDGYTF. The CDR3 coding sequence is TGTGCCAGCAGCTCAGGACAGGGGAATGATGGCTACACCTTC.